The rows below give T cell receptor beta chains drawn from one sample of a study of blood T cell repertoires in COVID-19. The method was immunoSEQ multiplex PCR; TCRdb's version includes in-frame clones alone and lacks a portion of them. The sample consists of around 51,000 clones, approximately 90% of them appearing once. The sequenced sample was peripheral blood. The receptors were gathered from a man aged 65-85 years with acute or convalescent COVID-19. The CDR3 runs from the conserved cysteine through the conserved F or W. Each record gives: V gene, J gene, CDR3 protein.

V gene: TRBV7-9; J gene: TRBJ1-5; CDR3 protein: CASSHSYSNQPQHF
V gene: TRBV30; J gene: TRBJ2-7; CDR3 protein: CAWSGDRGNEQYF
V gene: TRBV2; J gene: TRBJ2-7; CDR3 protein: CASKGQLYEQYF
V gene: TRBV28; J gene: TRBJ1-1; CDR3 protein: CASSLRTGGLNTEAFF
V gene: TRBV30; J gene: TRBJ2-1; CDR3 protein: CAWSGGGQGGHEQFF
V gene: TRBV5-4; J gene: TRBJ2-5; CDR3 protein: CASSVRDRGHRETQYF
V gene: TRBV27; J gene: TRBJ1-2; CDR3 protein: CASNPLGGGGGYTF
V gene: TRBV20-1; J gene: TRBJ1-5; CDR3 protein: CSARLGAPQHF
V gene: TRBV4-2; J gene: TRBJ1-1; CDR3 protein: CASSPTDRGLNTEAFF
V gene: TRBV19; J gene: TRBJ2-7; CDR3 protein: CASSILGQNYEQYF
V gene: TRBV2; J gene: TRBJ2-5; CDR3 protein: CASSERQMEGETQYF
V gene: TRBV28; J gene: TRBJ1-6; CDR3 protein: CASVLTGQYSPLHF
V gene: TRBV30; J gene: TRBJ2-3; CDR3 protein: CAWSAGGPDTQYF
V gene: TRBV7-2; J gene: TRBJ2-5; CDR3 protein: CASSFRRGNQETQYF
V gene: TRBV20-1; J gene: TRBJ1-2; CDR3 protein: CSANEGVGYTF
V gene: TRBV24-1; J gene: TRBJ2-6; CDR3 protein: CATLHRDAQGAFPRVLTF
V gene: TRBV18; J gene: TRBJ1-5; CDR3 protein: CASSPYGTGNQPQHF
V gene: TRBV6-5; J gene: TRBJ2-3; CDR3 protein: CASSPSGGARDTQYF
V gene: TRBV9; J gene: TRBJ2-7; CDR3 protein: CASRVPMYAGTGSYEQYF
V gene: TRBV30; J gene: TRBJ1-6; CDR3 protein: CAWSGDRGGSPLHF
V gene: TRBV4-2; J gene: TRBJ1-4; CDR3 protein: CASSQGGMEYEKLFF
V gene: TRBV18; J gene: TRBJ1-1; CDR3 protein: CASSPSLAGDTEAFF
V gene: TRBV30; J gene: TRBJ2-5; CDR3 protein: CAWKEEGSPPQETQYF
V gene: TRBV28; J gene: TRBJ2-5; CDR3 protein: CASTLRGAGWETQYF
V gene: TRBV11-2; J gene: TRBJ1-2; CDR3 protein: CASSSSGPDTRTTNYGYTF
V gene: TRBV5-1; J gene: TRBJ1-2; CDR3 protein: CASSLELSPGVYGYTF
V gene: TRBV15; J gene: TRBJ1-5; CDR3 protein: CATGQTTAQPQHF
V gene: TRBV19; J gene: TRBJ2-7; CDR3 protein: CASSRFAEYEQYF
V gene: TRBV5-1; J gene: TRBJ2-5; CDR3 protein: CASSLAGLGFQETQYF
V gene: TRBV6-1; J gene: TRBJ1-2; CDR3 protein: CASSEVRVNGYTF
V gene: TRBV2; J gene: TRBJ1-4; CDR3 protein: CASSPGQVGEKLFF
V gene: TRBV7-2; J gene: TRBJ2-7; CDR3 protein: CASSPILVYEQYF
V gene: TRBV7-3; J gene: TRBJ2-6; CDR3 protein: CASSPRTSGGKGSGANVLTF
V gene: TRBV7-8; J gene: TRBJ1-1; CDR3 protein: CASRPSRGVLSTEAFF
V gene: TRBV29-1; J gene: TRBJ1-2; CDR3 protein: CSVHGAGGYTF
V gene: TRBV5-1; J gene: TRBJ2-1; CDR3 protein: CASSFPDRGHLVNEQFF
V gene: TRBV19; J gene: TRBJ1-5; CDR3 protein: CASSIDRTGRNQPQHF
V gene: TRBV23-1; J gene: TRBJ2-7; CDR3 protein: CASSPTGVSYEQYF
V gene: TRBV18; J gene: TRBJ2-5; CDR3 protein: CASSPQAYSGETQYF
V gene: TRBV7-9; J gene: TRBJ1-1; CDR3 protein: CASSKQGAWGTEAFF
V gene: TRBV6-2/TRBV6-3; J gene: TRBJ2-7; CDR3 protein: CASSSPKTPGGWEQYF
V gene: TRBV6-5; J gene: TRBJ2-5; CDR3 protein: CASRLAGGPETQYF
V gene: TRBV9; J gene: TRBJ2-1; CDR3 protein: CASSVGRVNEQFF
V gene: TRBV7-2; J gene: TRBJ2-3; CDR3 protein: CASSLGLAGGRIDTQYF
V gene: TRBV6-6; J gene: TRBJ1-2; CDR3 protein: CASSSGTKQANYGYTF
V gene: TRBV11-2; J gene: TRBJ2-1; CDR3 protein: CASSVHQSSGPQRYNEQFF
V gene: TRBV7-3; J gene: TRBJ2-3; CDR3 protein: CASSLTTTDTQYF
V gene: TRBV6-1; J gene: TRBJ1-3; CDR3 protein: CASSELGFSGNTIYF
V gene: TRBV19; J gene: TRBJ1-1; CDR3 protein: CASSITGGSEAFF
V gene: TRBV14; J gene: TRBJ2-3; CDR3 protein: CASSQLGTTEDTQYF
V gene: TRBV27; J gene: TRBJ2-7; CDR3 protein: CASSYRTGSFEQYF
V gene: TRBV4-1; J gene: TRBJ2-3; CDR3 protein: CASSQAAGTTDTQYF
V gene: TRBV27; J gene: TRBJ2-1; CDR3 protein: CASSLLGRNEQFF
V gene: TRBV29-1; J gene: TRBJ1-5; CDR3 protein: CSVGTLYSNQPQHF